The next 20 T cell receptor beta chains were all read from a single sample in a study of patients and donors after allogeneic stem cell transplantation. TCRdb redid the calling of the RT-PCR reads with MiXCR, one entry per CDR3 protein. Of about a million distinct CDR3 sequences in the sample, about 20% were seen once. Input material: blood, either unsorted or a sorted T cell fraction (not recorded which). The receptors shown here come from a human donor who was either an allogeneic HSCT recipient or a stem cell or donor lymphocyte infusion donor (not recorded which). It is not recorded whose cells these are; they may come from a transplant donor.

This clonotype was counted only a few times. The rearrangement links TRBV12-3 or TRBV12-4 to TRBJ1-2; maybe TRBD1 (6 bases). The CDR3 extends over 18 amino acids. V lost 3 bases and J lost 5, with 25 bases in between. CDR3 in DNA: TGTGCCAGCAGTTTGTCGCGGGGGCGCGGGGCGTCTCATTATGGCTACACCTTC. This encodes CASSLSRGRGASHYGYTF.

This clonotype was recorded a few times. This rearrangement joins TRBV9 to TRBJ1-2, with D hard to call. The CDR3 runs to 14 residues. V gave up 3 bases and J gave up 0 bases, with 9 bases separating them. Germline V gene sequence: CDR1 SGDLS, CDR2 YYNGEE. CDR3 sequence: CASSGTAANYGYTF. The CDR3 bases are TGTGCCAGCAGCGGGACCGCCGCTAACTATGGCTACACCTTC.

The sample holds a few counts of this clonotype. This chain uses TRBV12-3 or TRBV12-4 with TRBJ2-7; TRBD2 matches at 10 bases. J gave up 6 bases and V 8 bases, and 7 bases lay outside the gene matches. This CDR3 is built from 13 residues. Here the CDR3 DNA reads TGTGCCAGCGGCGTAGCGGGGGGTGGCGAGCAGTACTTC. As protein: CASGVAGGGEQYF.

The V and J genes are TRBV11-2 and TRBJ2-1; D is possibly TRBD1 (5 bases). This CDR3 comprises 17 residues. Trimming cost V 4 bases and J 6 bases, with 22 bases left between them. The germline gives CDR1 SGHAT, CDR2 FQNNGV. CDR3 loop: CASSSGQGSFFFNEQFF. The CDR3 bases are TGTGCCAGCAGCTCGGGCCAGGGTAGTTTTTTTTTCAATGAGCAGTTCTTC. The complete variable domain, with remaining parts taken from reference TRBV11-2 and TRBJ2-1, reads EAGVAQSPRYKIIEKRQSVAFWCNPISGHATLYWYQQILGQGPKLLIQFQNNGVVDDSQLPKDRFSAERLKGVDSTLKIQPAKLEDSAVYLCASSSGQGSFFFNEQFFGPGTRLTVL.

This clonotype showed up just a few times. The rearrangement links TRBV7-8 to TRBJ1-1; 10 positions match TRBD1. Germline trimming cut 5 bases from V and 5 bases from J; bases unmatched to any gene: 11. The CDR3 has 16 residues. From germline, CDR1 is SGHVS and CDR2 FQNEAQ. CDR3 sequence: CASSPGRTGGYTEAFF. In DNA, the CDR3 is TGTGCCAGCAGCCCGGGACGGACAGGGGGTTATACTGAAGCTTTCTTT.

This clonotype was seen only once. The CDR3 loop reads CATSRAGTGVEGRDGYTF. The CDR3 DNA sequence: TGTGCCACCAGCAGAGCCGGGACAGGGGTTGAGGGTAGAGATGGCTACACCTTC. The chain links TRBV15 to TRBJ1-2; TRBD1 matches 10 bases. CDR3 length: 18 amino acids. Losses at the gene ends were 1 base for V and 6 bases for J; bases not matched to a gene: 14. CDR1 is LNHNV and CDR2 is YYDKDF in the germline V gene (reference sequence).

This clonotype was recorded a few times. The rearrangement joins TRBV14 to TRBJ2-6; tentative D call: TRBD2 (5 bases). The ends were cut back, 4 bases at V and 0 bases at J, with 7 bases in the middle. The germline V gene has CDR1 SGHDN and CDR2 FVKESK. CDR3 length: 15 residues. Written as DNA, the CDR3 is TGTGCCAGCAGCCGAGGGTTCTCTGGGGCCAACGTCCTGACTTTC. This sequence encodes CASSRGFSGANVLTF.

This clonotype showed up just a few times. V gene TRBV20-1 combines with J gene TRBJ2-7; 9 positions agree with TRBD2. CDR3 length equals 14 residues. Germline CDR1 is DFQATT and CDR2 is SNEGSKA (reference sequence). Trimming took 4 bases from V and 4 from J; bases not matched to a gene: 8. The CDR3 nucleotides read TGCAGTGCTAACAACGGACTAGCGCTTTACGAGCAGTACTTC. Its protein is CSANNGLALYEQYF.

At least ten counts were recorded for this clonotype. The V gene is TRBV12-3 or TRBV12-4, the J gene TRBJ2-5; TRBD2 is a possible D gene (6 bases). The CDR3 contains 14 residues. Trimming shortened V by 6 bases and J by 2 bases, and 13 bases separated the two germline ends. The CDR3, as DNA: TGTGCCAGCAGGTTCCTGGGGGGTCAAGAGACCCAGTACTTC. Its translation: CASRFLGGQETQYF.

In this sample, this clonotype turned up a few times. This chain links TRBV6-1 with TRBJ2-2, with D possibly being TRBD2 (6 bases). CDR1 is MNHNS and CDR2 is SASEGT in the germline V gene. The CDR3 consists of 15 residues. V lost 5 bases and J 7 bases, leaving 17 bases between the germline ends. The CDR3 DNA is TGTGCCAGCAGTCCCGGGACTGTCGGGAACGGGGAGCTGTTTTTT. It codes for CASSPGTVGNGELFF.

This clonotype has a handful of counts. This chain connects TRBV20-1 to TRBJ2-1, with 14 positions matching TRBD2. The germline gives CDR1 DFQATT, CDR2 SNEGSKA (reference sequence). This CDR3 has 17 residues. The V gene end was trimmed by 6 bases and the J gene end by 0 bases; junction bases not matched to a gene: 7. CDR3: CSAPGLAGANSYNEQFF. DNA of the CDR3: TGCAGTGCACCGGGACTAGCGGGAGCAAACTCCTACAATGAGCAGTTCTTC.

The CDR3 spells CASLGVHTEAFF. Written as DNA, the CDR3 is TGTGCCAGCCTAGGGGTTCACACTGAAGCTTTCTTT. The rearrangement links TRBV12-3 or TRBV12-4 to TRBJ1-1; maybe TRBD1 (5 bases). The CDR3 is 12 amino acids. Trimming took off 8 bases at V and 3 bases at J, with 10 bases between the two ends.

The table lists this clonotype with many counts. In DNA form, the CDR3 reads TGTGCCAGCAGTTTATGGCCTAACTATGGCTACACCTTC. Amino acid sequence: CASSLWPNYGYTF. The chain has TRBV28 and TRBJ1-2; no definite D call. Germline values: CDR1 MDHEN, CDR2 SYDVKM. The CDR3 is 13 residues long. The V gene lost 0 bases and the J gene lost 0 bases, with 2 bases spanning the gap.

The chain combines TRBV27 with TRBJ1-1, with D perhaps matching TRBD1 (5 bases). The V gene's germline CDR1 is MNHEY and CDR2 SMNVEV (reference sequence). With 0 bases removed from V and 10 bases from J, the gap between germline ends came to 12 bases. CDR3 length equals 13 residues. The CDR3 DNA follows: TGTGCCAGCAGTTTATCACCGGAGGGGTCAGCTTTCTTT. Its protein is CASSLSPEGSAFF.

This clonotype occurred a few times. This rearrangement joins TRBV6-6 to TRBJ2-5; D is unresolved. V was clipped by 5 bases and J by 3 bases, with 7 bases between them. This CDR3 comprises 12 residues. Germline lookup yields CDR1 MNHNY and CDR2 SVGAGI (reference sequence). The CDR3 DNA follows: TGTGCCAGCAGTACCGTGGAAGAGACCCAGTACTTC. It encodes CASSTVEETQYF.

This clonotype came up many times. The V call is TRBV12-3 or TRBV12-4, the J call TRBJ2-3; 7 nucleotides align to TRBD1. The CDR3 covers 15 residues. V dropped 6 bases and J dropped 2; count of bases not matched to a gene: 8. CDR3 bases: TGTGCCAGCAGCCACAGGGGAACAAACACAGATACGCAGTATTTT. It yields the protein CASSHRGTNTDTQYF.

The CDR3 coding sequence is TGCAGTGCTAGAAAGGCCGGAGGAGCAAATACGCAGTATTTT. Protein product: CSARKAGGANTQYF. This rearrangement joins TRBV20-1 to TRBJ2-3; tentatively, D is TRBD2 (5 bases). The CDR3 covers 14 residues. Deletions cut 2 bases from V and 7 bases from J, with 16 bases between. Looked up from germline, CDR1 is DFQATT and CDR2 is SNEGSKA (reference sequence).

The gene calls are TRBV5-1 and TRBJ1-2; no definite D call. Germline assignment: CDR1 SGHRS and CDR2 YFSETQ. The ends were cut back, 4 bases at V and 3 bases at J, with 22 bases in the middle. This CDR3 region has 17 residues. CDR3: CASSPLITQTGDYGYTF. CDR3 DNA sequence: TGCGCCAGCAGCCCGCTAATAACCCAAACGGGCGACTATGGCTACACCTTC.

This clonotype was detected a few times. The chain employs TRBV5-6 and TRBJ1-5, with D possibly being TRBD1 (6 bases). V shed 3 bases and J shed 1 base, with 14 bases lying between them. The CDR3 extends over 16 amino acids. Germline CDR1 is SGHDT and CDR2 is YYEEEE. CDR3 sequence (DNA): TGTGCCAGCAGCTCCGGAGGGGGTATGAGCAATCAGCCCCAGCATTTT. It is translated as CASSSGGGMSNQPQHF.

The rearrangement joins TRBV27 to TRBJ2-3; D is perhaps TRBD2 (5 bases). Trimming took 4 bases from V and 1 from J, leaving 15 bases between them. The CDR3 consists of 16 residues. The germline V gene has CDR1 MNHEY and CDR2 SMNVEV (reference sequence). CDR3: CASSSTGSRGTDTQYF. The CDR3 nucleotides read TGTGCCAGCAGTTCTACGGGATCGCGGGGCACAGATACGCAGTATTTT.